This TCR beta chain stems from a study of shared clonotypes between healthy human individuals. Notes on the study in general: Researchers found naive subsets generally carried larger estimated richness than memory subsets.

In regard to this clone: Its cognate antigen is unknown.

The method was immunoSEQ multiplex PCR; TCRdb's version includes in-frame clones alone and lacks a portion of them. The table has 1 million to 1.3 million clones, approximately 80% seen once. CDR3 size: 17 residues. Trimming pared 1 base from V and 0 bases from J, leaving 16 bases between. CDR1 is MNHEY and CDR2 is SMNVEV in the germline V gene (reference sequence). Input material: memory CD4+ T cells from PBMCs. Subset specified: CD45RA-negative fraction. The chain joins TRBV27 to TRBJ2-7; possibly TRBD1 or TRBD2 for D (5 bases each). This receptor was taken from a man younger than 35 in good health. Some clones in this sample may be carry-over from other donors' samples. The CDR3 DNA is TGTGCCAGCAGTTTATTGGTCGGCAGAGGGGTCTCCTACGAGCAGTACTTC. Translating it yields CASSLLVGRGVSYEQYF.